The next 2 T cell receptor beta chains were all read from a single sample in a study of blood T cell repertoires in COVID-19. Using immunoSEQ multiplex PCR, the repertoire was profiled, and TCRdb retains in-frame clones only, with some absent. The table lists about 190,000 clones, 86% of them singletons. Sequencing was done on a sample of PBMCs or T cells enriched from blood (not recorded which). The source is a man aged 35 to 55 with acute COVID-19.

The chain carries TRBV2 and TRBJ2-5; TRBD2 might be the D (6 bases). The CDR3 consists of 15 residues. Trimming left V 4 bases short and J 1 base short, with 13 bases between. Looked up from germline, CDR1 is SNHLY and CDR2 is FYNNEI. This CDR3 reads CASSASGRSQETQYF. CDR3 sequence (DNA): TGTGCCAGCAGTGCATCAGGGAGGTCCCAAGAGACCCAGTACTTC.

The sample holds one count of this clone. The chain carries TRBV25-1 and TRBJ2-5, with 8 bases matching TRBD2. This CDR3 is built from 17 residues. Germline CDR1 is MGHDK and CDR2 is SYGVNS. V was clipped by 3 bases and J by 2 bases; unmatched bases: 11. The CDR3 sequence is CASSDLLSREGQETQYF. DNA of the CDR3: TGTGCCAGCAGTGACCTCCTGTCACGGGAGGGGCAAGAGACCCAGTACTTC.